These 13 T cell receptor beta chains were all obtained from the same sample, sequenced in a study of human T cells and chemical hapten exposure. TCRdb independently ran MiXCR on the RACE reads; one entry per CDR3 protein. The table lists a few hundred thousand distinct CDR3 sequences, about 6% of them singletons. Time point given: patch test 2, 6 weeks after DPC sensitization. Regarding treatment: therapeutic diphenylcyclopropenone sensitization with weekly scalp DPC. Sequences were derived from whole blood, sampled in connection with sensitization to the hapten diphenylcyclopropenone (DPC). Source of these receptors: a woman aged 18-30 years with alopecia areata. Some clones in this sample may be carry-over from other donors' samples.

The rearrangement joins TRBV11-2 to TRBJ2-3; no definite D call. CDR3 length: 15 amino acids. CDR1 SGHAT and CDR2 FQNNGV come from the germline V gene. V gave up 4 bases and J gave up 3 bases, with 14 bases separating them. CDR3 in DNA: TGTGCCAGCAGCTACTTAGAAATAAGGACAGATACGCAGTATTTT. Protein sequence: CASSYLEIRTDTQYF.

Only a few counts were recorded for this clonotype. The rearrangement joins TRBV11-2 to TRBJ2-3; 7 bases line up with TRBD2. Trimming took 4 bases from V and 6 from J; bases not matched to a gene: 7. CDR1 is SGHAT, CDR2 FQNNGV, per germline. The CDR3 spans 14 residues. The CDR3 spells CASSWRGYQDTQYF. The DNA of the CDR3 is TGTGCCAGCAGCTGGCGGGGGTACCAGGATACGCAGTATTTT.

This clonotype was found many times. This rearrangement joins TRBV5-5 to TRBJ2-6; TRBD1 is a possible D gene (6 bases). In germline, CDR1 is SGHKS, CDR2 YYEKEE (reference sequence). Trimming left V 5 bases short and J 4 bases short, with 13 bases between. CDR3 length equals 15 residues. The CDR3 region has the DNA TGTGCCAGCAGACGAGGGACAACCGGGGCCAACGTCCTGACTTTC. It yields the protein CASRRGTTGANVLTF.

This clonotype was counted between two and nine times. The chain employs TRBV3-1 and TRBJ1-4, with TRBD1 matching 7 bases. Germline CDR1 LGHDT, CDR2 YNNKEL (reference sequence). Unmatched junction bases numbered 6, after V lost 0 bases and J lost 8 bases. CDR3 length equals 15 residues. CDR3 region: CASSQDIGTDEKLFF. The CDR3 region has the DNA TGTGCCAGCAGCCAAGATATAGGGACAGACGAAAAACTGTTTTTT.

V and J are TRBV6-1 and TRBJ1-5, with 9 bases fitting TRBD1. CDR3 length: 17 amino acids. Germline values: CDR1 MNHNS, CDR2 SASEGT. Trimming removed 7 bases from V and 1 base from J; junction bases left unmatched: 11. The CDR3 bases are TGTGCCAGCATGGGGGACAGGGTGACTCACAGCAATCAGCCCCAGCATTTT. It translates to CASMGDRVTHSNQPQHF.

This clonotype came up many times. The chain employs TRBV27 and TRBJ1-5, with 11 bases aligning to TRBD1. Germline V gene lookup returns CDR1 MNHEY and CDR2 SMNVEV (reference sequence). The V segment lost 1 base and the J segment 5 bases; nucleotides outside the gene matches: 1. CDR3 size: 15 residues. CDR3 coding DNA: TGTGCCAGCAGTTTATGGGGACAGGGGGATCAGCCCCAGCATTTT. Translated, it gives CASSLWGQGDQPQHF.

The chain links TRBV7-3 to TRBJ2-1, with D tentatively TRBD2 (6 bases). Trimming left V 0 bases short and J 5 bases short, with 14 bases between. The CDR3 runs to 16 residues. Germline assignment: CDR1 SGHTA and CDR2 FQGTGA. The CDR3 DNA follows: TGTGCCAGCAGCTTAACCCCGCGGGACGGAAACAATGAGCAGTTCTTC. Protein product: CASSLTPRDGNNEQFF. The whole variable domain, remainder taken from reference TRBV7-3 and TRBJ2-1, is GAGVSQTPSNKVTEKGKYVELRCDPISGHTALYWYRQSLGQGPEFLIYFQGTGAADDSGLPNDRFFAVRPEGSVSTLKIQRTERGDSAVYLCASSLTPRDGNNEQFFGPGTRLTVL.

The chain's CDR3 is CASSPPSSSNQPQHF. The CDR3 DNA reads TGTGCCAGCTCACCACCTTCCAGTAGCAATCAGCCCCAGCATTTT. This rearrangement joins TRBV18 to TRBJ1-5; no clear D. V gave up 0 bases and J gave up 0 bases, with 6 bases separating them. Looked up from germline, CDR1 is KGHSH and CDR2 is LQKENI. This CDR3 comprises 15 residues.

This clonotype was seen at least ten times. V usage is TRBV28 and J usage is TRBJ1-5, with D hard to call. The CDR3 has 13 residues. CDR1 is MDHEN and CDR2 is SYDVKM in the germline V gene. Trimming cost V 7 bases and J 0 bases, with 7 bases left between them. CDR3 DNA: TGTGCCAGCACCCTTTATAGCAATCAGCCCCAGCATTTT. Residues: CASTLYSNQPQHF. Together with reference TRBV28 and TRBJ1-5, the CDR3 gives the full variable domain: DVKVTQSSRYLVKRTGEKVFLECVQDMDHENMFWYRQDPGLGLRLIYFSYDVKMKEKGDIPEGYSVSREKKERFSLILESASTNQTSMYLCASTLYSNQPQHFGDGTRLSIL.

This clonotype has more than one count but fewer than ten. The chain links TRBV7-2 to TRBJ2-3; TRBD2 is a possible D gene (5 bases). Germline V lookup: CDR1 SGHTA, CDR2 FQGNSA. CDR3 length: 14 residues. Between the trimmed V and J ends, which lost 5 bases and 3 bases, there was a span of 12 bases. The CDR3 region is CASSRDLATDTQYF. CDR3 DNA: TGTGCCAGCAGCCGTGACCTAGCAACAGATACGCAGTATTTT.

The chain couples TRBV5-1 to TRBJ1-1, with D maybe TRBD1 (5 bases). Looked up from germline, CDR1 is SGHRS and CDR2 is YFSETQ. The CDR3 length is 13 residues. V lost 1 base and J 7 bases, leaving 11 bases between the germline ends. CDR3 DNA sequence: TGCGCCAGCAGCTTGAGCAGGGAGGATGAAGCTTTCTTT. This sequence encodes CASSLSREDEAFF. Complete variable domain (other parts from reference TRBV5-1 and TRBJ1-1): KAGVTQTPRYLIKTRGQQVTLSCSPISGHRSVSWYQQTPGQGLQFLFEYFSETQRNKGNFPGRFSGRQFSNSRSEMNVSTLELGDSALYLCASSLSREDEAFFGQGTRLTVV.

This clonotype was detected many times. The V and J genes are TRBV4-2 and TRBJ2-1; unclear D gene. CDR1 is LGHNA, CDR2 YNFKEQ, per germline. V gave up 0 bases and J gave up 2 bases, with 20 bases separating them. The CDR3 is 19 amino acids. The CDR3 here is CASSQDTHTPLGAYNEQFF. CDR3 nucleotides: TGTGCCAGCAGCCAAGATACCCATACCCCCCTTGGAGCCTACAATGAGCAGTTCTTC.

In this sample, this clonotype turned up many times. The chain is built from TRBV4-3 and TRBJ1-1, with a tentative D call TRBD1 (5 bases). Germline V CDR1 and CDR2: LGHNA, YSLEER. The length of the CDR3 is 13 residues. The V gene lost 2 bases and the J gene lost 9 bases, with 13 bases spanning the gap. CDR3 sequence: CASSQSAWGKAFF. For the CDR3, the DNA is TGCGCCAGCAGCCAATCGGCCTGGGGCAAAGCTTTCTTT.